This TCR beta chain stems from a study of type 1 regulatory T cells. Whole-study context: An in vitro protocol generated T-allo10, a Tr1-enriched, alloantigen-specific CD4 T cell product.

From the reads, TCRdb called clonotypes with MiXCR, one entry per CDR3 protein. The sample lists over 90,000 distinct CDR3 sequences; 25% to 40% were seen once. This clonotype has just a few counts. V gave up 5 bases and J gave up 7 bases; unmatched junction bases: 8. CDR3 length: 16 amino acids. Germline V gives CDR1 KGHSH, CDR2 LQKENI. Source material: CD4+ T cells, either the whole sample or a sorted fraction (not recorded which). The TCR originated in a human donor in good health. The chain joins TRBV18 to TRBJ2-1; 13 nucleotides align to TRBD2. CDR3 bases: TGTGCCAGCTCATCCGGACTAGCGGGAGCCGGGAATGAGCAGTTCTTC. Encoded protein: CASSSGLAGAGNEQFF.